This T cell receptor (beta chain) comes out of a study of tumor and adjacent non-tumor tissue in lung cancer. This sample's RNA came from whole unsorted tissue. To note about this clonotype: Relative to the germline gene, one junction end is altered; a read error may explain this.

Three rounds of nested PCR, following a modified ARM-PCR protocol, produced the TCRbeta library. TCRdb fed the multiplex PCR reads into MiXCR, producing one record per CDR3 protein. The sample carries tens of thousands of distinct CDR3 sequences, about three fifths recorded once. This CDR3 comprises 14 residues. Germline V gene lookup returns CDR1 SGHNT and CDR2 YENEEA. The chain links TRBV11-3 to TRBJ2-2, with D maybe TRBD2 (6 bases). The sequence came from a man aged 50 to 60 with non-small cell lung cancer. The sequencing input was lung tumor tissue. The CDR3 reads CASSPNRRGGELLF. DNA for the CDR3: TGTGCCAGCAGTCCCAACAGGCGGGGCGGGGAGCTGCTTTTT.